The 18 T cell receptor beta chains below all came from one sample that was sequenced in a study of blood T cell repertoires in COVID-19. Clones were read by immunoSEQ multiplex PCR, and TCRdb kept only the in-frame ones, dropping some. Of tens of thousands of clones in the sample, around 90% were seen once. Source material: peripheral blood. The receptors shown here come from a man aged 55 to 69 with COVID-19, enrolled during active disease.

V usage is TRBV18 and J usage is TRBJ2-1, with a weak D call TRBD1 (5 bases). Germline V gene sequence: CDR1 KGHSH, CDR2 LQKENI. This CDR3 is 13 amino acids long. Trimming left V 5 bases short and J 7 bases short, with 12 bases between. The CDR3 bases are TGTGCCAGCTCAACGTCGGCAGGGAATGAGCAGTTCTTC. Amino acids: CASSTSAGNEQFF.

J is TRBJ2-3 and V is TRBV6-6; D might be TRBD1 (6 bases). CDR3 length: 14 residues. The V and J ends lost 4 bases and 4 bases respectively, with 12 bases between them. The germline CDR1 and CDR2 sequences are MNHNY and SVGAGI (reference sequence). The CDR3 region is CASSSGTSADTQYF. The CDR3 coding sequence is TGTGCCAGCAGTTCGGGGACATCGGCAGATACGCAGTATTTT.

The chain joins TRBV9 to TRBJ2-7; tentative D call: TRBD1 (5 bases). The CDR3 loop spans 15 amino acids. The V end was cut by 0 bases, the J end by 3 bases, with 13 bases between. Per germline, CDR1 SGDLS and CDR2 YYNGEE. The CDR3 sequence: CASSVESGLSYEQYF. CDR3 DNA sequence: TGTGCCAGCAGCGTAGAATCAGGGCTAAGCTACGAGCAGTACTTC.

The V and J genes are TRBV19 and TRBJ1-4, with D uncertain. The germline gives CDR1 LNHDA, CDR2 SQIVND (reference sequence). The CDR3 is 15 residues long. Trimming removed 5 bases at V and 0 bases at J, with 10 bases between. In DNA form, the CDR3 reads TGTGCCAGTAGTCCCAGCGGCGCAACTAATGAAAAACTGTTTTTT. This encodes CASSPSGATNEKLFF.

The rearrangement links TRBV12-3 or TRBV12-4 to TRBJ1-2; D perhaps matches TRBD1 (6 bases). Trimming cost V 5 bases and J 7 bases, with 11 bases left between them. The CDR3 has 12 amino acids. CDR3 DNA: TGTGCCAGCAGTCTACAGGGTTTTGGCTACACCTTC. Residues: CASSLQGFGYTF.

The chain's CDR3 is CASRTGGNYGYTF. The CDR3 DNA reads TGTGCCAGCCGGACAGGGGGAAACTATGGCTACACCTTC. The chain couples TRBV12-3 or TRBV12-4 to TRBJ1-2; TRBD1 agrees at 10 bases. The V segment lost 8 bases and the J segment 2 bases; nucleotides outside the gene matches: 2. This CDR3 is 13 amino acids long.

This clone occurred once. The rearrangement links TRBV6-5 to TRBJ2-1; D may be TRBD2 (5 bases). Germline assignment: CDR1 MNHEY and CDR2 SVGAGI. Trimming took 5 bases from V and 8 from J, leaving 16 bases between them. This CDR3 spans 14 amino acids. The CDR3 nucleotides read TGTGCCAGCAGTCAAACTAGAGCGGTCCATGAGCAGTTCTTC. Translating it yields CASSQTRAVHEQFF.

This chain joins TRBV18 and TRBJ2-3, with 7 bases lining up with TRBD1. This CDR3 is built from 16 residues. Germline lookup yields CDR1 KGHSH and CDR2 LQKENI. The ends lost 5 bases at V and 5 bases at J; junction bases unmatched: 13. The DNA for the CDR3 is TGTGCCAGCTCAATAAGGACAGGTGGTGGTTTAGATACGCAGTATTTT. This codes for CASSIRTGGGLDTQYF.

Concerning this clone: The sample holds other DNA sequences that translate to the same CDR3. The chain employs TRBV3-1 (or the pseudogene TRBV3-2) and TRBJ2-1; no definite D call. The germline CDR1 and CDR2 sequences are LGHDT and YNNKEL (reference sequence). The length of the CDR3 is 15 residues. V was pared by 0 bases and J by 0 bases, with 6 bases between. The CDR3 DNA is TGTGCCAGCAGCCAAGATTCTAGCTCCTACAATGAGCAGTTCTTC. Its protein product is CASSQDSSSYNEQFF.

V is TRBV18 and J is TRBJ1-3; 7 nucleotides line up with TRBD1. The V and J ends lost 5 bases and 0 bases, in that order; junction bases with no gene match: 16. Germline-derived CDR1 and CDR2 are KGHSH and LQKENI. The CDR3 totals 19 residues. The CDR3 nucleotides are TGTGCCAGCTCAGAGACCGGGACAGCCTCCTCTCACTCTGGAAACACCATATATTTT. Its protein is CASSETGTASSHSGNTIYF. The full variable domain, its missing parts supplied by reference TRBV18 and TRBJ1-3, is NAGVMQNPRHLVRRRGQEARLRCSPMKGHSHVYWYRQLPEEGLKFMVYLQKENIIDESGMPKERFSAEFPKEGPSILRIQQVVRGDSAAYFCASSETGTASSHSGNTIYFGEGSWLTVV.

This chain joins TRBV15 and TRBJ2-1; D gene ambiguous. CDR1 and CDR2 from the germline V gene are LNHNV and YYDKDF (reference sequence). The CDR3 is made up of 11 amino acids. V dropped 5 bases and J dropped 11 bases, with 10 bases sitting between them. CDR3 amino acids: CATSPRLKQFF. The CDR3 DNA follows: TGTGCCACCAGCCCCCGGTTGAAGCAGTTCTTC.

V gene TRBV5-4 combines with J gene TRBJ2-7; D perhaps matches TRBD1 (6 bases). CDR1 and CDR2 from the germline V gene are SGHNT and YYREEE (reference sequence). Trimming took 5 bases from V and 7 from J, leaving 25 bases between them. CDR3 length equals 16 residues. CDR3 sequence reads: CASSRGAGVAEYEQYF. CDR3 nucleotide sequence: TGTGCCAGCAGTCGGGGCGCAGGGGTGGCGGAGTATGAGCAGTACTTC.

V and J are TRBV7-9 and TRBJ1-1; tentative D call: TRBD1 (5 bases). The V end was cut by 8 bases, the J end by 4 bases, with 11 bases between. The CDR3 has 12 residues. The germline CDR1 and CDR2 sequences are SEHNR and FQNEAQ (reference sequence). The CDR3 nucleotides read TGTGCCAGCGTTCCAGGGCGCACTGAAGCTTTCTTT. It translates to CASVPGRTEAFF.

The chain uses TRBV2 and TRBJ2-6, with D possibly TRBD2 on 5 matching bases. The length of the CDR3 is 18 residues. V gave up 1 base and J gave up 0 bases, with 13 bases separating them. The germline V gene has CDR1 SNHLY and CDR2 FYNNEI. CDR3 bases: TGTGCCAGCAGTGAAGTAGGCGGGCAATACTCTGGGGCCAACGTCCTGACTTTC. Amino acids: CASSEVGGQYSGANVLTF.

This clone has a handful of counts. The chain recombines TRBV4-3 with TRBJ1-6; TRBD1 is a possible D gene (5 bases). In germline, CDR1 is LGHNA, CDR2 YSLEER. V was shortened by 8 bases and J by 5 bases, with 13 bases between the two germline ends. The CDR3 runs 14 residues. CDR3 nucleotides: TGCGCCAGCGCTCGGGTAGGGGATAATTCACCCCTCCACTTT. This codes for CASARVGDNSPLHF.

This clone was seen a single time. The chain combines TRBV28 with TRBJ1-5, with D perhaps matching TRBD1 (5 bases). The germline CDR1 and CDR2 sequences are MDHEN and SYDVKM. The ends were cut back, 5 bases at V and 7 bases at J, with 18 bases in the middle. This CDR3 spans 15 amino acids. The CDR3 loop reads CASSPVRGGYQPQHF. The CDR3 nucleotides read TGTGCCAGCAGTCCGGTACGGGGGGGGTACCAGCCCCAGCATTTT.

The chain combines TRBV9 with TRBJ1-1, with a tentative D call TRBD1 (6 bases). V was clipped by 2 bases and J by 1 base, with 9 bases between them. CDR1 and CDR2 (germline): SGDLS, YYNGEE. This CDR3 contains 14 residues. The chain's CDR3 is CASSVGGANTEAFF. The CDR3 nucleotides are TGTGCCAGCAGCGTTGGGGGGGCGAACACTGAAGCTTTCTTT. The entire variable domain, with the rest obtained from reference TRBV9 and TRBJ1-1, is as follows: DSGVTQTPKHLITATGQRVTLRCSPRSGDLSVYWYQQSLDQGLQFLIQYYNGEERAKGNILERFSAQQFPDLHSELNLSSLELGDSALYFCASSVGGANTEAFFGQGTRLTVV.

The chain couples TRBV7-6 to TRBJ2-5, with D maybe TRBD1 (5 bases). The V gene lost 5 bases and the J gene lost 3 bases, with 7 bases spanning the gap. This CDR3 contains 12 residues. CDR1 SGHVS and CDR2 FNYEAQ come from the germline V gene. In DNA, the CDR3 is TGTGCCAGCAGCGGCAGGGAAGAGACCCAGTACTTC. Translation: CASSGREETQYF.